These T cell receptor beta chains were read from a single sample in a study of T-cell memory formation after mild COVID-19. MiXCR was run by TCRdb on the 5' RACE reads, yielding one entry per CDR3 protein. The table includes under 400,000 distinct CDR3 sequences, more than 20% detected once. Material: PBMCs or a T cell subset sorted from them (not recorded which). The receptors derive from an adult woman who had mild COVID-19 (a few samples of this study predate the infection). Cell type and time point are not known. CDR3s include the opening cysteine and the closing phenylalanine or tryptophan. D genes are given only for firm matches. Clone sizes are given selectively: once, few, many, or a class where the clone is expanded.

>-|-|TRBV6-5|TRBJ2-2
TGTGCCAGCAGTTACGTAGGGGGGGGCGACGGGGAGCTGTTTTTT
CASSYVGGGDGELFF
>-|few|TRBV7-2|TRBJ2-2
TGTGCCAGCAGCTTAAGTGGGTGGGGGCAAACCGGGGAGCTGTTTTTT
CASSLSGWGQTGELFF
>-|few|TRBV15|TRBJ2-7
TGTGCCACCAGCAGAACTACCACAACTTCTTACGAGCAGTACTTC
CATSRTTTTSYEQYF
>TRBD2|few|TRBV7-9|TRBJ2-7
TGTGCCAGCAGCCAAGCGGGGAGCTCCTACGAGCAGTACTTC
CASSQAGSSYEQYF
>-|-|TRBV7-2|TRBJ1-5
TGTGCCAGCAGCTTAGTATCCGGTCGGGTCGGCAATCAGCCCCAGCATTTT
CASSLVSGRVGNQPQHF
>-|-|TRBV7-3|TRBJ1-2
TGTGCCAGCAGCTTAACAAGAACGGGGGCGGGTGGCTACACCTTC
CASSLTRTGAGGYTF
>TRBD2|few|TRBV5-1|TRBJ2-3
TGCGCCAGCAGCTTCGAGCGGGGGGCGGGAGATACGCAGTATTTT
CASSFERGAGDTQYF
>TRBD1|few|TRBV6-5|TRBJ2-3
TGTGCCAGCAGGTCCGACAGGGCCAGACGAGATACGCAGTATTTT
CASRSDRARRDTQYF
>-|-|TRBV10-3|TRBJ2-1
TGTGCCATCCGGAGGGACTCTTCAGGGGATGAGCAGTTCTTC
CAIRRDSSGDEQFF
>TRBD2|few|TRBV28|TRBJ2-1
TGTGCCAGCAGTTCCACCGGGGAGGGCAATGAGCAGTTCTTC
CASSSTGEGNEQFF
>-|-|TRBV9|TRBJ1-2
TGTGCCAGCAGCGTAGATGCGGGCTATGGCTACACCTTC
CASSVDAGYGYTF
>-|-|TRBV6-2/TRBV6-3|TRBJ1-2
TGTACCAGCAGTTACTCCCTTGGCGGCTATGGCTACACCTTC
CTSSYSLGGYGYTF
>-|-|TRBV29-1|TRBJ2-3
TGCAGCGTTGAAGATCTGTCCAGAGGCACAGATACGCAGTATTTT
CSVEDLSRGTDTQYF
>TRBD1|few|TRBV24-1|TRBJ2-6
TGTGCCACCAGTGATTCGAGGGGGCGCCGCTCTGGGGCCAACGTCCTGACTTTC
CATSDSRGRRSGANVLTF
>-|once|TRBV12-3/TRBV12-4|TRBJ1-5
TGTGCCAGCAGTGCCGGGACGGCGAATCAGCCCCAGCATTTT
CASSAGTANQPQHF
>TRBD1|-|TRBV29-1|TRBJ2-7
TGCAGCGGAGGACAGGGCGCCGAGCAGTACTTC
CSGGQGAEQYF
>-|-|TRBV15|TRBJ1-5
TGTGCCACCAATGCATTACAAAGCAGCAATCAGCCCCAGCATTTT
CATNALQSSNQPQHF
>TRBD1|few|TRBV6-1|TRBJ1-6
TGTGCCAGCAGTGAATTCCCAGGGGGCTCCTATAATTCACCCCTCCACTTT
CASSEFPGGSYNSPLHF
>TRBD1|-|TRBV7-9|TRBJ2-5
TGTGCCAGCAGCTCCTCCGGGACAGGGATCACCCAGTACTTC
CASSSSGTGITQYF
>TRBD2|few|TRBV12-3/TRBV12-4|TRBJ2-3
TGTGCCAGCAGTTCTTCCCCCTTAGCGGGACCCACAGATACGCAGTATTTT
CASSSSPLAGPTDTQYF
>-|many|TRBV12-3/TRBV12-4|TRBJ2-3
TGTGCCACCGCGACAACTAGCACAGATACGCAGTATTTT
CATATTSTDTQYF
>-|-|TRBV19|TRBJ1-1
TGTGCCAGTAGTATAGTAGGGGCTTGGTTAAACACTGAAGCTTTCTTT
CASSIVGAWLNTEAFF
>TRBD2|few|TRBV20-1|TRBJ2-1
TGCAGTGCTAGCATCCTAGCGGGAGTAACCAACCGAGGTTACAATGAGCAGTTCTTC
CSASILAGVTNRGYNEQFF
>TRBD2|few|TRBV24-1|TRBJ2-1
TGTGCCACCGGACTAGCGGGGGCCTTAGACAATGAGCAGTTCTTC
CATGLAGALDNEQFF
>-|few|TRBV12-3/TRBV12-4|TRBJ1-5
TGTGCCAGCAGTCCCTCGTTGGCCGATAGCAATCAGCCCCAGCATTTT
CASSPSLADSNQPQHF
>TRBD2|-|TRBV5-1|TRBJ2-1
TGCGCCAGCAGCCCGCGGGGGGAATACAATGAGCAGTTCTTC
CASSPRGEYNEQFF
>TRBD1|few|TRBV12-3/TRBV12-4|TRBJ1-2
TGTGCCAGCAGCCAGGGGGCGCGCGGCTACACCTTC
CASSQGARGYTF
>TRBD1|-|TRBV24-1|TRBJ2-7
TGTGCCACCAGGCAGGGGGCGCGGGGCGAGCAGTACTTC
CATRQGARGEQYF
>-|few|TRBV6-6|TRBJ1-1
TGTGCCAGCAGTCCTGAGAACACTGAAGCTTTCTTT
CASSPENTEAFF
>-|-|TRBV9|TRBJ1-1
TGTGCCAGCAGCGTAGGCCCACAGGGTAGGAACACTGAAGCTTTCTTT
CASSVGPQGRNTEAFF
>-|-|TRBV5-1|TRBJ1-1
TGCGCCAGCAGCTTGGTCAAGAACACTGAAGCTTTCTTT
CASSLVKNTEAFF
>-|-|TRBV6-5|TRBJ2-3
TGTGCCAGCAGTTACTCAGGAGGGCCGGGCACAGATACGCAGTATTTT
CASSYSGGPGTDTQYF
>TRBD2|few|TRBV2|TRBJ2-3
TGTGCCAGCAAGATAGCGGGGGTTGCAGATACGCAGTATTTT
CASKIAGVADTQYF
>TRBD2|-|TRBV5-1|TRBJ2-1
TGCGCCAGCAGCTTGGACCCCACTAGCGGGTGGAGGGGTTACAATGAGCAGTTCTTC
CASSLDPTSGWRGYNEQFF
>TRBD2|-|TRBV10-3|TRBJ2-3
TGTGCCATCAGTGAGTCGGGACTAGCGGGAGGAACAGATACGCAGTATTTT
CAISESGLAGGTDTQYF
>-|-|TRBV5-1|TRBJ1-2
TGCGCCAGCAGCTTGAGGGCAGAAGCTAACTATGGCTACACCTTC
CASSLRAEANYGYTF
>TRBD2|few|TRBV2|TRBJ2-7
TGTGCCAGCAAACGCTCGGAGCTAGCGGGAGACGAGCAGTACTTC
CASKRSELAGDEQYF
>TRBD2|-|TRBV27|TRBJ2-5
TGTGCCAGCACCGCGTCGCTAGCGGGTGAGACCCAGTACTTC
CASTASLAGETQYF
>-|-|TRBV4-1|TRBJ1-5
TGCGCCAGCAGCCATGATGGGGGGGTGAGCAATCAGCCCCAGCATTTT
CASSHDGGVSNQPQHF
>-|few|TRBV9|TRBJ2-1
TGTGCCAGCAGCGTAGTGGGGGATGAGCAGTTCTTC
CASSVVGDEQFF
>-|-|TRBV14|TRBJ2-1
TGTGCCAGCAGCCAAGATCGCAACAGGCAAAGGCAGTTCTTC
CASSQDRNRQRQFF
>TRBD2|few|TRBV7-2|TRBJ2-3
TGTGCCAGCAGCTTAGTACTAGCGGTTAGCACAGATACGCAGTATTTT
CASSLVLAVSTDTQYF
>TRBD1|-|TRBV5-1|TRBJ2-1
TGCGCCAGCAGCCCCGACAGGGATGTGGAGCAGTTCTTC
CASSPDRDVEQFF
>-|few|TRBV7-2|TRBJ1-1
TGTGCCAGCAGTTCTCCCCCACAGGGATCGGGGCGTGGGGCTTTCTTT
CASSSPPQGSGRGAFF
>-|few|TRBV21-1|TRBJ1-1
TGTGCCAGCAGCAAAGCAAATCAGAACACTGAAGCTTTCTTT
CASSKANQNTEAFF